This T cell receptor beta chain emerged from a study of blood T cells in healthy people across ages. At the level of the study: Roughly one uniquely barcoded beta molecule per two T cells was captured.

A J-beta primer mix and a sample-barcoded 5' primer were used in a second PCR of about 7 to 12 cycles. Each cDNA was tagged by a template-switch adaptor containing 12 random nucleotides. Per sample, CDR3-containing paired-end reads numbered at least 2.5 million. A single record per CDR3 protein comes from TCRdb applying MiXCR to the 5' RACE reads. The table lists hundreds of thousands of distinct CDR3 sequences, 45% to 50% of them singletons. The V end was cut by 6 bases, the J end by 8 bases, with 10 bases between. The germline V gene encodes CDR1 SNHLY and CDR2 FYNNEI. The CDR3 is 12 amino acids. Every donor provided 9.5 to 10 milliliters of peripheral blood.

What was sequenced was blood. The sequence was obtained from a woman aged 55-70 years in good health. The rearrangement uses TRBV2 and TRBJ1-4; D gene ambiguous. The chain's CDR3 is CASRTSTEKLFF. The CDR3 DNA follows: TGTGCCAGCAGGACCTCAACAGAAAAACTGTTTTTT.